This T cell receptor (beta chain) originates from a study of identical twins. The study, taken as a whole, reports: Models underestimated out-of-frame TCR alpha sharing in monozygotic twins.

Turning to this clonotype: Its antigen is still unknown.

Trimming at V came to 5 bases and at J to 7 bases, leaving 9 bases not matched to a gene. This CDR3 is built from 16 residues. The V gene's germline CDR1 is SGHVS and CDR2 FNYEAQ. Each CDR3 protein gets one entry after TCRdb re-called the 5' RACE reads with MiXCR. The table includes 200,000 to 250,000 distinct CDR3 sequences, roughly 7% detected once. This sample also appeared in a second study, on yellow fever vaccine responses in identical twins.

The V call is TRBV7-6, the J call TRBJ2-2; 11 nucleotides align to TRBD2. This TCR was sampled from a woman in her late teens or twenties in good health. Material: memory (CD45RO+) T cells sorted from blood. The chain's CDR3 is CASSQRLAGRVGELFF. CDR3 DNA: TGTGCCAGCAGCCAGAGACTAGCGGGACGGGTCGGGGAGCTGTTTTTT. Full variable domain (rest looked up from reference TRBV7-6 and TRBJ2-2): GAGVSQSPRYKVTKRGQDVALRCDPISGHVSLYWYRQALGQGPEFLTYFNYEAQQDKSGLPNDRFSAERPEGSISTLTIQRTEQRDSAMYRCASSQRLAGRVGELFFGEGSRLTVL.